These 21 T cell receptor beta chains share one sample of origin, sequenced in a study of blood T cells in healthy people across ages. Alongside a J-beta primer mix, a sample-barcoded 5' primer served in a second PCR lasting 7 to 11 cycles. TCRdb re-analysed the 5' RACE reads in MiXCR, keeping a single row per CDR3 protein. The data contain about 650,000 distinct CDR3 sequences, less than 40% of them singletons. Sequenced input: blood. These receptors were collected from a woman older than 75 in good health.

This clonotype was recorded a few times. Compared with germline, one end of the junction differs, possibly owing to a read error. The CDR3 loop is CAASQGLAGVYEQYF. The CDR3 nucleotides read TGTGCCGCCAGTCAAGGACTAGCGGGGGTTTACGAGCAGTACTTC. V and J are TRBV24-1 and TRBJ2-7, with 13 bases lining up with TRBD2. Germline V lookup: CDR1 KGHDR, CDR2 SFDVKD. The CDR3 extends over 15 amino acids.

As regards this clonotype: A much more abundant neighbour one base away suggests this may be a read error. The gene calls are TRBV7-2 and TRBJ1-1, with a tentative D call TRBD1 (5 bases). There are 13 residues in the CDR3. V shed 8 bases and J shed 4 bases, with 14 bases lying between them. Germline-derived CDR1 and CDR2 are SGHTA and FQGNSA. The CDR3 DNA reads TGTGCCAGCTGTTCGGGGGGGGGCACTGAAGCTTTCTTT. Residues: CASCSGGGTEAFF.

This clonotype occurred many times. As DNA, the CDR3 is TGCAGTGCTAGTTCCAGCGAGGGGTCCAAAAACATTCAGTACTTC. As protein: CSASSSEGSKNIQYF. V and J are TRBV20-1 and TRBJ2-4; D is possibly TRBD1 or TRBD2 (5 bases each). The CDR3 sequence is 15 residues long. Germline loops: CDR1 DFQATT, CDR2 SNEGSKA (reference sequence). Trimming removed 3 bases from V and 2 bases from J, with 14 bases in between.

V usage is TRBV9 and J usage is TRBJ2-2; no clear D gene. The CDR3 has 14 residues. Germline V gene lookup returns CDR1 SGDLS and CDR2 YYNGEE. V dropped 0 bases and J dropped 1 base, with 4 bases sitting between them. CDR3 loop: CASSVAMNTGELFF. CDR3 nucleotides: TGTGCCAGCAGCGTAGCCATGAACACCGGGGAGCTGTTTTTT.

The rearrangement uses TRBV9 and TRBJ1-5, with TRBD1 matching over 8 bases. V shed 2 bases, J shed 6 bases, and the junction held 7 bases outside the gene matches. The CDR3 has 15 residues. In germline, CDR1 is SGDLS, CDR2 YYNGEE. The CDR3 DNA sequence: TGTGCCAGCAGCGTGGGGGGGACAGGAGCTCAGCCCCAGCATTTT. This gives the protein CASSVGGTGAQPQHF. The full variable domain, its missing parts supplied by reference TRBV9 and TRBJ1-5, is DSGVTQTPKHLITATGQRVTLRCSPRSGDLSVYWYQQSLDQGLQFLIQYYNGEERAKGNILERFSAQQFPDLHSELNLSSLELGDSALYFCASSVGGTGAQPQHFGDGTRLSIL.

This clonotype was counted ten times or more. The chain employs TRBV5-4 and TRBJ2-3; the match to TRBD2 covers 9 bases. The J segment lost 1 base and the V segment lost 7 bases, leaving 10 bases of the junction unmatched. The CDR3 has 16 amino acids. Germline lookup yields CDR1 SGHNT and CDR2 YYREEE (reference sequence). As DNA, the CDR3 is TGTGCCAGCGCGGCGGGGGGGCCTTCCCGCACAGATACGCAGTATTTT. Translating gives CASAAGGPSRTDTQYF.

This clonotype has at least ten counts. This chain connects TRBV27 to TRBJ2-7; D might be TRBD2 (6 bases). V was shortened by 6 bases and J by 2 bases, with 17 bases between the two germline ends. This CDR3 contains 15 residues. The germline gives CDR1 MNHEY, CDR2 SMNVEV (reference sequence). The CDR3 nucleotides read TGTGCCAGCAGCCTCCGCCGGGACTTACCCTACGAGCAGTACTTC. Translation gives CASSLRRDLPYEQYF.

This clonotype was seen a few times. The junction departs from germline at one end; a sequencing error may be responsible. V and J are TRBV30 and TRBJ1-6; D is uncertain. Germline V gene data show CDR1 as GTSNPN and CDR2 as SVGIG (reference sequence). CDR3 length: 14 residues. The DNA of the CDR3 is TGTGCCTGGAACATCAGGCTCTATGATTCACCCCTCCACTTT. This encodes CAWNIRLYDSPLHF.

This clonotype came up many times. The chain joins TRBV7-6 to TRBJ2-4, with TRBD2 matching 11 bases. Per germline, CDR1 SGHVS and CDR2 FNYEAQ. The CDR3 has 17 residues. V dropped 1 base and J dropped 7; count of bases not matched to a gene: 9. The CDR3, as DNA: TGTGCCAGCAGCTTAGGAGTAGCGGGGGGGGGAGGGAACATTCAGTACTTC. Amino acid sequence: CASSLGVAGGGGNIQYF.

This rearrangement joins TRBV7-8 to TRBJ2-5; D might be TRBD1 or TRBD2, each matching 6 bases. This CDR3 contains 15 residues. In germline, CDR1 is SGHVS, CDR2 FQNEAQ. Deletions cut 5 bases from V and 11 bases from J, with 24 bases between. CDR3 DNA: TGTGCCAGCAGCACAGGGCTAGCGATAGGGGATGAGCAGTACTTC. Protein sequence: CASSTGLAIGDEQYF.

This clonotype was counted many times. The CDR3 nucleotides read TGTGCCAGCAGCGTAGGCAGCCCCATGGTGGTGTACGAGCAGTACTTC. Amino acids: CASSVGSPMVVYEQYF. This chain links TRBV9 with TRBJ2-7, with D uncertain. The CDR3 has 16 amino acids. Germline V CDR1 and CDR2: SGDLS, YYNGEE. V shed 0 bases and J shed 4 bases, with 17 bases lying between them.

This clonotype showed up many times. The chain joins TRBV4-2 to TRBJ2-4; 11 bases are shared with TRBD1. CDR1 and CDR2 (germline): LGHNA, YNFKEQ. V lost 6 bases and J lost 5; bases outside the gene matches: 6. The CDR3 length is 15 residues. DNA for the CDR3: TGTGCCAGCAGTCTTAGGACAGGGGGCGAAAACATTCAGTACTTC. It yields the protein CASSLRTGGENIQYF.

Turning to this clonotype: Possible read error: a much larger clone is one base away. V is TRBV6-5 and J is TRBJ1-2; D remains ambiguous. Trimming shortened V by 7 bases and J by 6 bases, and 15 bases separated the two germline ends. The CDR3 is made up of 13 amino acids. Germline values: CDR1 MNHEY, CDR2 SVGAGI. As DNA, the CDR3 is TGTGCCAGCAAAAAGGGAGCGGACGATGGCTACACCTTC. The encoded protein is CASKKGADDGYTF.

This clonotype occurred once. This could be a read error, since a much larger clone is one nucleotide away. DNA of the CDR3: TGTGCCAGCAGTGTAGCGGGGGTGCCTTCAGATACGCAGTATTTT. It is translated as CASSVAGVPSDTQYF. The V call is TRBV12-3 or TRBV12-4, the J call TRBJ2-3; TRBD2 matches at 9 bases. The CDR3 has 15 amino acids.

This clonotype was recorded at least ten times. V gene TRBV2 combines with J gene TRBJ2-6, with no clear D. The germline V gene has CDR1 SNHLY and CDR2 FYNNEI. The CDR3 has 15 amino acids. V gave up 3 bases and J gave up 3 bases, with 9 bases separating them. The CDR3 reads CASSDDGIGANVLTF. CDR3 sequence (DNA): TGTGCCAGCAGTGATGACGGTATTGGGGCCAACGTCCTGACTTTC.

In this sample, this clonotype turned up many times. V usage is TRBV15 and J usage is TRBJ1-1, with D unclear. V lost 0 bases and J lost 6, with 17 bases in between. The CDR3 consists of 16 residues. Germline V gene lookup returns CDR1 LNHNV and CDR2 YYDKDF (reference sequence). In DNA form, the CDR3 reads TGTGCCACCAGCAGAGATGGAATGGCGGGCAACGCTGAAGCTTTCTTT. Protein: CATSRDGMAGNAEAFF.

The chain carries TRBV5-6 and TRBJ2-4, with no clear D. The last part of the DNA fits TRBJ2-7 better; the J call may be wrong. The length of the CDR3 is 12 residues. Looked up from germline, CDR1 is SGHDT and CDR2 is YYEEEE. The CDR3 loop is CASSLARTEQYF. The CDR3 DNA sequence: TGTGCCAGCAGCTTGGCTAGGACCGAGCAGTACTTC.

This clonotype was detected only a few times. This CDR3 is CASSQADSLDREKGEQFF. For the CDR3, the DNA is TGCGCCAGCAGCCAAGCAGATTCCCTGGACAGGGAGAAGGGTGAGCAGTTCTTC. The V and J genes are TRBV4-3 and TRBJ2-1; 8 nucleotides line up with TRBD1. Per the germline V gene, CDR1 is LGHNA and CDR2 is YSLEER. CDR3 size: 18 residues. V shed 1 base and J 9 bases; nucleotides not matched to a gene: 17.

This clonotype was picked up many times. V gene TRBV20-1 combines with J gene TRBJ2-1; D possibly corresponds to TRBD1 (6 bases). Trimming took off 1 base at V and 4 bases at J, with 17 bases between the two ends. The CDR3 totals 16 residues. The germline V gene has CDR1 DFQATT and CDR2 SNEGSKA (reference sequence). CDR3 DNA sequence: TGCAGTGCTAGAGCTCAAATCGGGACATCTTACAATGAGCAGTTCTTC. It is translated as CSARAQIGTSYNEQFF.

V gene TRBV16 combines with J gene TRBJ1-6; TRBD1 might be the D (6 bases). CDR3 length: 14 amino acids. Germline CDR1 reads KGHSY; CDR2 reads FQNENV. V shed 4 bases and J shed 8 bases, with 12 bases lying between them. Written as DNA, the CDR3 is TGTGCCAGCAGCCGTCGACAGGAGGATTCACCCCTCCACTTT. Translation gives CASSRRQEDSPLHF. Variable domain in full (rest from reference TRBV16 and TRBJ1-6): GEEVAQTPKHLVRGEGQKAKLYCAPIKGHSYVFWYQQVLKNEFKFLISFQNENVFDETGMPKERFSAKCLPNSPCSLEIQATKLEDSAVYFCASSRRQEDSPLHFGNGTRLTVT.

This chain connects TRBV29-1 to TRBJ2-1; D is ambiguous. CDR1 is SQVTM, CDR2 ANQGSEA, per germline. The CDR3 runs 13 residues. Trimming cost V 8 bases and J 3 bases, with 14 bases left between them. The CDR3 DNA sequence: TGCAGCCTAGGGCTCCCTGTCTACAATGAGCAGTTCTTC. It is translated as CSLGLPVYNEQFF.